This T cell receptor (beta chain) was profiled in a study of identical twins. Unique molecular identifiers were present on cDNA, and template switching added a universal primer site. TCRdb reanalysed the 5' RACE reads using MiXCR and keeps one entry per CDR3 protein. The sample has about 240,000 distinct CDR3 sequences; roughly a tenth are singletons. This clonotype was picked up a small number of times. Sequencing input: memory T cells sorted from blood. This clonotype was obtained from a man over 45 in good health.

This CDR3 is CASNPGGAALFEQFF. The CDR3, as DNA: TGTGCCAGCAACCCCGGGGGGGCCGCTCTTTTCGAGCAGTTCTTC. The rearrangement links TRBV12-3 or TRBV12-4 to TRBJ2-1, with 8 bases matching TRBD2. Germline trimming cut 7 bases from V and 10 bases from J; bases unmatched to any gene: 15. The CDR3 runs to 15 residues.